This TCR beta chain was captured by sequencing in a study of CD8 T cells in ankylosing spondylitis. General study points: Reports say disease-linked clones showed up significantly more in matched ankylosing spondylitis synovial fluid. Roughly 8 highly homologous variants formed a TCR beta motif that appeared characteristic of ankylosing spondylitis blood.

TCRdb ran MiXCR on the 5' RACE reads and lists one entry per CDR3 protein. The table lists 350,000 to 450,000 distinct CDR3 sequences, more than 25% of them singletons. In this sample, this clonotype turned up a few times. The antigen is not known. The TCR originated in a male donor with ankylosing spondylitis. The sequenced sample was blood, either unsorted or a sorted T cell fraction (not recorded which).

The CDR3 region is CASSHSRAIGEKLFF. The CDR3 nucleotides read TGTGCCAGCAGCCACAGCAGGGCTATTGGTGAAAAACTGTTTTTT. The V gene is TRBV7-9, the J gene TRBJ1-4; perhaps TRBD1 as D (5 bases). Germline V gene sequence: CDR1 SEHNR, CDR2 FQNEAQ (reference sequence). The V and J ends lost 5 bases and 7 bases respectively, with 17 bases between them. The CDR3 length is 15 residues.